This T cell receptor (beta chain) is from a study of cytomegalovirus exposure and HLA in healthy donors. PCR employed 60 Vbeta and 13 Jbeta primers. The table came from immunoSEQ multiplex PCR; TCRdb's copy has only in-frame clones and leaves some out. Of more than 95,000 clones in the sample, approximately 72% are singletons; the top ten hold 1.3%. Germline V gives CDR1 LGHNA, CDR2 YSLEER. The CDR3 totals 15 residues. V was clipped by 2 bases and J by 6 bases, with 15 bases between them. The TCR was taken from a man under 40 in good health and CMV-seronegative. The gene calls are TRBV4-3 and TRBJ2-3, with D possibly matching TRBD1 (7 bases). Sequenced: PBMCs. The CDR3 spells CASSQRTRGEDTQYF. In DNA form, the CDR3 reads TGCGCCAGCAGCCAACGGACCAGGGGGGAGGATACGCAGTATTTT.